This TCR beta chain was captured by sequencing in a study of cytomegalovirus exposure and HLA in healthy donors. PCR was performed using 60 Vbeta and 13 Jbeta primers. Here immunoSEQ multiplex PCR was the method, and the copy in TCRdb shows in-frame clones only, minus some. The sample carries some 120,000 clones, roughly 69% recorded once. Study-level results: Later on, analysis showed that most CMV-associated TCR beta chains appeared to be HLA-restricted.

On this clone itself: Its target is not known.

Germline loops: CDR1 SGHVS, CDR2 FQNEAQ. There are 13 residues in the CDR3. The V gene lost 4 bases and the J gene lost 5 bases, with 9 bases spanning the gap. The chain uses TRBV7-8 and TRBJ1-5, with a possible D match to TRBD1 (6 bases). The sequenced sample consisted of PBMCs. The source of this sequence is a woman aged 25 to 39 in good health and CMV-seronegative. CDR3: CASSYTGYQPQHF. In nucleotides, the CDR3 is TGTGCCAGCAGCTATACAGGGTATCAGCCCCAGCATTTT.